This passage covers 3 T cell receptor beta chains from one sample sequenced in a study of persistence of HIV-infected CD4 T cells. The stimulus was an HIV-1 Gag 15-mer peptide pool, 1 ug/peptide/mL. Memory cells lacking CD40L and CD69 with high CD45RO were sorted. These TCRs are of unknown antigen specificity. This was the immunoSEQ version 4 assay in survey mode. The data were produced by immunoSEQ multiplex PCR, yet TCRdb's version contains in-frame clones alone and is incomplete. The table includes about 64,000 clones, about 69% detected once. The sample in question was CD4+ T cells sorted from PBMCs after approximately 19-hour stimulation, obtained from a patient who received antiretroviral therapy. The receptors originated from an adult man with HIV who was CMV-seropositive.

This clone was found once. This chain joins TRBV10-2 and TRBJ2-4, with D possibly being TRBD1 (6 bases). The V end was cut by 1 base, the J end by 3 bases, with 13 bases between. This CDR3 is built from 16 residues. Germline assignment: CDR1 WSHSY and CDR2 SAAADI. The CDR3 spells CASSEFTGLGKNIQYF. As DNA, the CDR3 is TGCGCCAGCAGTGAGTTTACAGGGTTGGGCAAAAACATTCAGTACTTC.

The chain couples TRBV7-2 to TRBJ1-6; the D gene is possibly TRBD1 (6 bases). The V gene's germline CDR1 is SGHTA and CDR2 FQGNSA. The V and J ends lost 5 bases and 7 bases respectively, with 15 bases between them. CDR3 length: 15 amino acids. The chain's CDR3 is CASSLIQGPNSPLHF. The CDR3 region has the DNA TGTGCCAGCAGCCTAATCCAGGGGCCAAATTCACCCCTCCACTTT.

This clone was detected a few times. This CDR3 is also generated by other DNA sequences in the sample. The gene calls are TRBV18 and TRBJ1-5; D unclear. Trimming cost V 3 bases and J 4 bases, with 10 bases left between them. Looked up from germline, CDR1 is KGHSH and CDR2 is LQKENI. The CDR3 runs 14 residues. DNA of the CDR3: TGTGCCAGCTCACCGGGCCCCAGGAATCAGCCCCAGCATTTT. This gives the protein CASSPGPRNQPQHF.